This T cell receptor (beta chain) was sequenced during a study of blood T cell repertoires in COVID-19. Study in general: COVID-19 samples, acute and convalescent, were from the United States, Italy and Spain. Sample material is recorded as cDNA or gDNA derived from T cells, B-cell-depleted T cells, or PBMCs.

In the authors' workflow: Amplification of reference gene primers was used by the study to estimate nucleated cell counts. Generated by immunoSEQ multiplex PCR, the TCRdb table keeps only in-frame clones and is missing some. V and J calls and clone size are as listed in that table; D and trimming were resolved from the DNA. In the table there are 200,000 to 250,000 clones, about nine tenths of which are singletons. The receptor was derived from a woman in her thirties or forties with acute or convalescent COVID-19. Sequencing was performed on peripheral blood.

CDR3: CASSPRRDTSYDEKLFF. CDR3 nucleotide sequence: TGTGCCAGCAGCCCCCGCCGGGACACCTCATATGATGAAAAACTGTTTTTT. This sequence joins TRBV11-2 and TRBJ1-4; D might be TRBD1 (6 bases). From germline, CDR1 is SGHAT and CDR2 FQNNGV. V shed 5 bases and J shed 6 bases, with 22 bases lying between them. The CDR3 has 17 residues.